The subject of this entry is one T cell receptor beta chain. V was cut by 0 bases and J by 4 bases, with 12 bases left in between. The germline V gene encodes CDR1 MGHRA and CDR2 YSYEKL. CDR3 length equals 15 residues. This entry is derived from a study of OX40 agonist ivuxolimab in advanced cancers. Sequenced by immunoSEQ multiplex PCR; TCRdb stores in-frame clones only, minus some. The sample contains 100,000 or so clones, 92% of which appear only once. The origin of this receptor is an adult with an advanced solid tumor such as melanoma, head and neck, liver or kidney cancer. The rearrangement links TRBV4-1 to TRBJ2-5, with D perhaps TRBD1 (5 bases). The sample here was CD4+ or CD8+ T cells sorted from blood, taken in a trial of the OX40 agonist ivuxolimab. The CDR3 here is CASSQEAREGETQYF. In nucleotides, the CDR3 is TGCGCCAGCAGCCAAGAGGCCAGGGAAGGAGAGACCCAGTACTTC.